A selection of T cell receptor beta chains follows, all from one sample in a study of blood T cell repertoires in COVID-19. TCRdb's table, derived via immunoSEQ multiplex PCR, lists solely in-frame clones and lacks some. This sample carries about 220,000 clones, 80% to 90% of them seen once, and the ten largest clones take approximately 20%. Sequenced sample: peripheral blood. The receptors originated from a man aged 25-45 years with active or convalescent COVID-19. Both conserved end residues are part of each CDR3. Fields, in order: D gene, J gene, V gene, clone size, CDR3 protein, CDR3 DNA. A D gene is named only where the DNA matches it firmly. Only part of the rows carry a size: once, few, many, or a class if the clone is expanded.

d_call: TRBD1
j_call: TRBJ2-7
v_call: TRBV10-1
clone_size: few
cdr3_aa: CAVLAGGNEQYF
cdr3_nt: TGCGCCGTCCTGGCAGGGGGCAACGAGCAGTACTTC

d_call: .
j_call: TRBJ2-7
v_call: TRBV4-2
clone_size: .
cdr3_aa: CASSLTGTEQYF
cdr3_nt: TGTGCCAGCAGCCTTACAGGGACCGAGCAGTACTTC

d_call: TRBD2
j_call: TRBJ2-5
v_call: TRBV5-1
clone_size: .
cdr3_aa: CASKGLAGEETQYF
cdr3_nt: TGCGCCAGCAAGGGACTAGCGGGGGAAGAGACCCAGTACTTC

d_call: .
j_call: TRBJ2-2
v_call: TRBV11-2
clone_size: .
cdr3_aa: CASSLWRTNTGELFF
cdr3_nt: TGTGCCAGCAGCTTGTGGCGGACGAACACCGGGGAGCTGTTTTTT

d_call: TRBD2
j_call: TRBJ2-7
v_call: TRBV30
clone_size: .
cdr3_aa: CAWSGGLAGREQYF
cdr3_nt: TGTGCCTGGAGTGGAGGGCTAGCGGGGCGGGAGCAGTACTTC

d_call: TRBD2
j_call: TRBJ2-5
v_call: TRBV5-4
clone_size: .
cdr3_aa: CASSLILLAGAQETQYF
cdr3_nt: TGTGCCAGCAGCTTGATATTGCTAGCGGGTGCGCAAGAGACCCAGTACTTC

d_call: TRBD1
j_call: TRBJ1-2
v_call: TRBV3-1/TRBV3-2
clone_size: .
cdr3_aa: CASSQDQEGRDRGRHYGYTF
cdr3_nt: TGTGCCAGCAGCCAAGATCAGGAGGGCCGGGACAGGGGGCGCCACTATGGCTACACCTTC

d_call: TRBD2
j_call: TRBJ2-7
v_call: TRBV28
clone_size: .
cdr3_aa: CASSPPGGTYEQYF
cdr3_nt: TGTGCCAGCAGCCCACCCGGGGGGACCTACGAGCAGTACTTC

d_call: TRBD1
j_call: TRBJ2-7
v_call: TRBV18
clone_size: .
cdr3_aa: CASSRDRDNEQYF
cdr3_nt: TGTGCCAGCTCGAGGGACAGGGACAACGAGCAGTACTTC

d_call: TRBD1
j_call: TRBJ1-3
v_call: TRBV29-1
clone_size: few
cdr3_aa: CSVEGTTGGRDTIYF
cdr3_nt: TGCAGCGTTGAGGGGACGACAGGGGGCAGGGACACCATATATTTT

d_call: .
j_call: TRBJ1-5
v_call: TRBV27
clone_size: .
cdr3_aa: CASSPLDSRNQPQHF
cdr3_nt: TGTGCCAGCAGTCCACTCGACAGCCGCAATCAGCCCCAGCATTTT

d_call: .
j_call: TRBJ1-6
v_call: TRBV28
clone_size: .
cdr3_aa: CASGQAPLHF
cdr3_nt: TGTGCCAGCGGTCAGGCACCCCTCCACTTT

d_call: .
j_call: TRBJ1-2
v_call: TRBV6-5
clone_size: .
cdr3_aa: CASRPNRARDDTF
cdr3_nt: TGTGCCAGCAGACCAAACAGGGCCCGAGATGACACCTTC

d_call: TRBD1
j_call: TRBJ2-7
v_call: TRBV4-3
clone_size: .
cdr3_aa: CASSRSTGGGYEQYF
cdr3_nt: TGCGCCAGCAGCCGCTCGACAGGGGGCGGGTACGAGCAGTACTTC

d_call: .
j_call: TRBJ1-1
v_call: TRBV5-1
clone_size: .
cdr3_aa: CASSSSPGDTEAFF
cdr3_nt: TGCGCCAGCAGCTCCAGTCCGGGGGACACTGAAGCTTTCTTT

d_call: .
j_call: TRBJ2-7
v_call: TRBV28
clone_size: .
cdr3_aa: CATGGWQLYEQYF
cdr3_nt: TGTGCCACTGGAGGGTGGCAGCTCTACGAGCAGTACTTC

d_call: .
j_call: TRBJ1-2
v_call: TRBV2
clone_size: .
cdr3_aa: CASEKSRDIRNYGYTF
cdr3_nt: TGTGCCAGCGAAAAAAGCCGGGACATCAGAAACTATGGCTACACCTTC

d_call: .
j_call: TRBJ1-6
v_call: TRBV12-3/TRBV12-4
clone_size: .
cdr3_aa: CASTPGQGSPLHF
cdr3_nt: TGTGCCAGCACCCCTGGGCAGGGGTCACCCCTCCACTTT

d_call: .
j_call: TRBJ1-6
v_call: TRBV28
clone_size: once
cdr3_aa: CASSPPGYVHSPLHF
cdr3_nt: TGTGCCAGCAGTCCTCCGGGGTACGTCCATTCACCCCTCCACTTT

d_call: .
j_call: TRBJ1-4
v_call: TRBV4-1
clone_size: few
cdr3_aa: CASSPRTVNEKLFF
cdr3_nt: TGCGCCAGCAGCCCAAGGACAGTTAATGAAAAACTGTTTTTT

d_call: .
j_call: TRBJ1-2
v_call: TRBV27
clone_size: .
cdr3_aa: CASSFSRVGGATYGYTF
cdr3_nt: TGTGCCAGCAGTTTTTCCCGGGTGGGGGGGGCGACCTATGGCTACACCTTC

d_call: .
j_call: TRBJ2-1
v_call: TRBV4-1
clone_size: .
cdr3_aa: CASSQATSGDYNEQFF
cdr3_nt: TGCGCCAGCAGCCAGGCTACTAGTGGAGACTACAATGAGCAGTTCTTC

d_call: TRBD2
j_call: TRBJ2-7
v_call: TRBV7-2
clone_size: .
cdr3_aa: CASSLGLAAYEQYF
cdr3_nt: TGTGCCAGCAGCTTAGGACTAGCGGCCTACGAGCAGTACTTC

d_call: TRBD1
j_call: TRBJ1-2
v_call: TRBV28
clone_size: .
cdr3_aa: CASLWDRGHGYTF
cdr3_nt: TGTGCCAGCTTATGGGACAGGGGACATGGCTACACCTTC

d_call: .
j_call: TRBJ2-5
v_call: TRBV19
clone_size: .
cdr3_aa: CASSMAWYQETQYF
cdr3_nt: TGTGCCAGTAGTATGGCTTGGTACCAAGAGACCCAGTACTTC

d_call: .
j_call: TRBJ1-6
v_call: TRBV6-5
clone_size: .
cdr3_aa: CASIGGGNSPLHF
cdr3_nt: TGTGCCAGTATAGGTGGGGGCAATTCACCCCTCCACTTT

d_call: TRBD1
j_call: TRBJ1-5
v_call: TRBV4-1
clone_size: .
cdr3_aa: CASSQGQVGLIGNQPQHF
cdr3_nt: TGCGCCAGCAGCCAGGGACAGGTGGGACTCATAGGCAATCAGCCCCAGCATTTT

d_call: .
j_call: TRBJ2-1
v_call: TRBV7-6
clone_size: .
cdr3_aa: CASSLAYLDSPGYNEQFF
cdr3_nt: TGTGCCAGCAGCTTAGCGTACCTGGACAGCCCTGGGTACAATGAGCAGTTCTTC

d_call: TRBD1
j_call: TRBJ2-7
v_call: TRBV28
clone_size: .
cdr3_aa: CASRGGTGPSYEQYF
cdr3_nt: TGTGCCAGCAGGGGGGGGACAGGGCCTTCCTACGAGCAGTACTTC

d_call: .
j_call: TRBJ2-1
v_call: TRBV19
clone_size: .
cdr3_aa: CASSIGLVDEQFF
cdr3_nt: TGTGCCAGTAGTATAGGCCTAGTTGATGAGCAGTTCTTC

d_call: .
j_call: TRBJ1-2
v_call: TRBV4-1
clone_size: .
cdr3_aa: CASSQEATGRYGYTF
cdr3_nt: TGCGCCAGCAGCCAAGAAGCAACCGGGAGGTATGGCTACACCTTC

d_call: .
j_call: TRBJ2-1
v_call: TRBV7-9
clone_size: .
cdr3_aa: CASSMEGDPGNEQFF
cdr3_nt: TGTGCCAGCAGCATGGAGGGTGACCCAGGTAATGAGCAGTTCTTC

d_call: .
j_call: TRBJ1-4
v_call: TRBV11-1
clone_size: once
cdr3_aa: CASSFGGATNEKLFF
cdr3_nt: TGTGCCAGCAGCTTCGGAGGGGCAACTAATGAAAAACTGTTTTTT

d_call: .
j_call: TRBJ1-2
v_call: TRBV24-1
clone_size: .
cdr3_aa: CATSDPTAGPYGYTF
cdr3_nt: TGTGCCACCAGTGATCCGACAGCGGGACCCTATGGCTACACCTTC

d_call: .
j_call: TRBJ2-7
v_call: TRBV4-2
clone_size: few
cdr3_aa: CASSQEAPSRALYEQYF
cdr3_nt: TGTGCCAGCAGCCAAGAAGCCCCTAGTCGCGCCCTCTACGAGCAGTACTTC

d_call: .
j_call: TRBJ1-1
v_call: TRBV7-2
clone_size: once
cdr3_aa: CASSSRGGEAFF
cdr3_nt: TGTGCCAGCAGCTCCCGAGGGGGTGAAGCTTTCTTT

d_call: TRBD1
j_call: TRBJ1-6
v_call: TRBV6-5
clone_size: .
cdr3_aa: CARLRDRGSPLHF
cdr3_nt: TGTGCCAGACTCCGGGACAGGGGTTCACCCCTCCACTTT

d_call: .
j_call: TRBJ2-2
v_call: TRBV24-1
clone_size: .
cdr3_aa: CATSDLRDDGELFF
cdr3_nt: TGTGCCACCAGTGATCTCAGGGATGACGGGGAGCTGTTTTTT

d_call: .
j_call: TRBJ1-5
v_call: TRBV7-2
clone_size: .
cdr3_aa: CASSEGDLSNQPQHF
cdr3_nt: TGTGCCAGCAGCGAGGGGGACCTTAGCAATCAGCCCCAGCATTTT

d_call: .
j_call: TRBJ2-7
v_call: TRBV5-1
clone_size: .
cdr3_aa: CASSLGGGTYEQYF
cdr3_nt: TGCGCCAGCAGCTTGGGCGGCGGCACCTACGAGCAGTACTTC

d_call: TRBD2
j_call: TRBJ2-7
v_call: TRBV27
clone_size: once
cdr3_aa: CASSSPGSAGGPGEQYF
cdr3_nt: TGTGCCAGCAGTTCCCCAGGTTCGGCGGGAGGGCCCGGCGAGCAGTACTTC

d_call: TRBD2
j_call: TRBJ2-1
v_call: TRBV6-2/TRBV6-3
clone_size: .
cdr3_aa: CASSRTSSYNEQFF
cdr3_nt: TGTGCCAGCAGCCGGACTAGCTCCTACAATGAGCAGTTCTTC

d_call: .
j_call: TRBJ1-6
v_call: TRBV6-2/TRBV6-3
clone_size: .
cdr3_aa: CASSIGGPRGSPLHF
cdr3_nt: TGTGCCAGCAGCATAGGGGGACCCCGGGGATCACCCCTCCACTTT

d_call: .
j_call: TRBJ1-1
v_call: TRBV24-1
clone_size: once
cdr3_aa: CATQGLNTEAFF
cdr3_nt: TGTGCCACCCAGGGGCTCAACACTGAAGCTTTCTTT

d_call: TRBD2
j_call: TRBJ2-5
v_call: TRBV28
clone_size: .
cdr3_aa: CASSPSGRETQYF
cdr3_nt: TGTGCCAGCAGCCCTAGCGGGAGGGAGACCCAGTACTTC

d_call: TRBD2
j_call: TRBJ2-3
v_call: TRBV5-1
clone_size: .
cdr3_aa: CASIFGSGASTDTQYF
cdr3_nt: TGCGCCAGTATATTTGGTAGCGGGGCTAGCACAGATACGCAGTATTTT

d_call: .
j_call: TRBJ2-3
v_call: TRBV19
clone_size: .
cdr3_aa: CASATGIGSYYTDTQYF
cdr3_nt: TGTGCCAGCGCAACGGGTATAGGCTCCTATTACACAGATACGCAGTATTTT

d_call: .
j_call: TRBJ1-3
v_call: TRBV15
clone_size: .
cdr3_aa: CATSRDRAAGQSGAGNTIYF
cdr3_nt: TGTGCCACCAGCAGAGATCGGGCGGCAGGACAGTCAGGAGCTGGAAACACCATATATTTT

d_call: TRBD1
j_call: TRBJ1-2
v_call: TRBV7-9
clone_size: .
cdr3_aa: CASIGGQGRNGYTF
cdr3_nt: TGTGCCAGCATCGGTGGACAGGGGAGGAATGGCTACACCTTC

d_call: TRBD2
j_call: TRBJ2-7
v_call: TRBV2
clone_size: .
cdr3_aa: CASSDIDSSGTTYEQYF
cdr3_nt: TGTGCCAGCAGCGATATTGATTCTAGCGGGACCACCTACGAGCAGTACTTC

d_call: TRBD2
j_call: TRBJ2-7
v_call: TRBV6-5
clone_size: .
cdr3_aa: CASSYSVGLAGQEQYF
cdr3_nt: TGTGCCAGCAGTTACTCGGTTGGACTAGCGGGTCAGGAGCAGTACTTC

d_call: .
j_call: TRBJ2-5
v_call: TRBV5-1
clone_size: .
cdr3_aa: CASGHQETQYF
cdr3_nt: TGCGCCAGCGGCCATCAAGAGACCCAGTACTTC

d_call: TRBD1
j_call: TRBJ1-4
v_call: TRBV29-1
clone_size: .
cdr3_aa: CSVDREEKLFF
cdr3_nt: TGCAGCGTCGACAGGGAAGAAAAACTGTTTTTT

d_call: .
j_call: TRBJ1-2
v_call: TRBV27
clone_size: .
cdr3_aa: CASSQGNYGYTF
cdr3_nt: TGTGCCAGCAGTCAGGGAAACTATGGCTACACCTTC

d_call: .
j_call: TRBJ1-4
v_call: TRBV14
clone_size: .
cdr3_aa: CASSRTKNEKLFF
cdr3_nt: TGTGCCAGCAGCCGGACAAAGAATGAAAAACTGTTTTTT